Below are 21 T cell receptor beta chains sequenced from a single sample in a study of blood T cell repertoires in COVID-19. Only in-frame clones appear in the TCRdb table, and some are missing; sequencing was by immunoSEQ multiplex PCR. The table includes 20,000 to 30,000 clones, about nine tenths detected once. The sequenced sample was peripheral blood. Receptors were obtained from a man aged 50 or older with active COVID-19.

V and J are TRBV29-1 and TRBJ2-7, with a possible D match to TRBD1 (5 bases). CDR1 and CDR2 from the germline V gene are SQVTM and ANQGSEA. CDR3 size: 12 residues. Trimming took off 4 bases at V and 2 bases at J, with 9 bases between the two ends. The CDR3 spells CSVGGQTYEQYF. The CDR3 DNA follows: TGCAGCGTTGGGGGCCAGACCTACGAGCAGTACTTC.

This clone is medium-sized (0.01 to 0.1%) within its sample. The CDR3 loop reads CASSDNANGQTYEQYF. For the CDR3, the DNA is TGTGCCAGCAGCGACAATGCGAATGGGCAGACCTACGAGCAGTACTTC. The V and J genes are TRBV21-1 and TRBJ2-7; the table gives TRBD1 as D, unverified against the DNA. TRBV21-1 is deemed a pseudogene. CDR3 length: 16 residues.

This clone has just a few counts. The V call is TRBV14, the J call TRBJ2-7, with 9 bases matching TRBD1. The CDR3 contains 14 residues. J lost 2 bases, V lost 7 bases, and 6 bases had no gene match. Germline loops: CDR1 SGHDN, CDR2 FVKESK. CDR3 sequence (DNA): TGTGCCAGCAACGAACAGGGGGCAGCCTACGAGCAGTACTTC. Translating it yields CASNEQGAAYEQYF.

This clone appeared a few times. V and J are TRBV4-2 and TRBJ2-7; 7 bases map to TRBD2. The CDR3 is 14 amino acids. The V and J ends lost 1 base and 3 bases, in that order; junction bases with no gene match: 3. Germline CDR1 LGHNA, CDR2 YNFKEQ. DNA of the CDR3: TGTGCCAGCAGCCAAGGAGCGGGATTCTACGAGCAGTACTTC. Its protein is CASSQGAGFYEQYF.

The rearrangement uses TRBV7-6 and TRBJ2-7, with 15 bases matching TRBD2. Trimming cost V 1 base and J 2 bases; bases outside gene matches: 0. There are 16 residues in the CDR3. Germline assignment: CDR1 SGHVS and CDR2 FNYEAQ. CDR3 region: CASSLGTSGGAYEQYF. In nucleotides, the CDR3 is TGTGCCAGCAGCTTAGGGACTAGCGGGGGGGCCTACGAGCAGTACTTC.

V usage is TRBV28 and J usage is TRBJ2-1; possibly TRBD2 for D (5 bases). The CDR3 totals 13 residues. The germline V and J ends were trimmed by 3 bases and 12 bases, with 15 bases remaining between them. Germline loops: CDR1 MDHEN, CDR2 SYDVKM. Written as DNA, the CDR3 is TGTGCCAGCAGTTTGGATGACTATTCCTGGCAGTTCTTC. Translation: CASSLDDYSWQFF.

The chain employs TRBV28 and TRBJ1-5; 8 nucleotides line up with TRBD1. This CDR3 is 13 amino acids long. CDR1 is MDHEN and CDR2 is SYDVKM in the germline V gene. The junction had 5 bases not matched to a gene; V was cut back by 7 bases and J by 6 bases. This chain's CDR3 is CASIGRGLQPQHF. In nucleotides, the CDR3 is TGTGCCAGCATCGGCAGGGGGCTTCAGCCCCAGCATTTT.

The V call is TRBV30, the J call TRBJ2-3, with D hard to call. Trimming cost V 2 bases and J 0 bases, with 6 bases left between them. Germline CDR1 reads GTSNPN; CDR2 reads SVGIG (reference sequence). The CDR3 has 13 amino acids. The chain's CDR3 is CAWSTVSTDTQYF. CDR3 coding DNA: TGTGCCTGGAGTACGGTTAGCACAGATACGCAGTATTTT.

The V and J genes are TRBV19 and TRBJ2-5; a weak D match, TRBD2 (7 bases). The CDR3 extends over 15 amino acids. Trimming cost V 9 bases and J 3 bases, with 20 bases left between them. Germline-derived CDR1 and CDR2 are LNHDA and SQIVND (reference sequence). The CDR3 loop is CASRPGGLAKETQYF. The CDR3 coding sequence is TGTGCCAGCCGACCGGGGGGCTTGGCAAAAGAGACCCAGTACTTC.

The table lists this clone with a few counts. V and J are TRBV5-6 and TRBJ1-2; no reliable D call. Germline V gives CDR1 SGHDT, CDR2 YYEEEE. The CDR3 sequence is 13 residues long. V dropped 2 bases and J dropped 5 bases, with 10 bases sitting between them. The CDR3 region has the DNA TGTGCCAGCAGCTTATACGGAGGGTATGGCTACACCTTC. Translating it yields CASSLYGGYGYTF.

The rearrangement uses TRBV25-1 and TRBJ1-1, with D perhaps TRBD1 (6 bases). CDR3 size: 15 residues. V was cut by 5 bases and J by 3 bases, with 16 bases left in between. Germline CDR1 and CDR2: MGHDK and SYGVNS. The chain's CDR3 is CASSPQGIGHTEAFF. The CDR3, as DNA: TGTGCCAGCAGTCCGCAGGGGATAGGGCACACTGAAGCTTTCTTT.

The rearrangement links TRBV18 to TRBJ2-1, with TRBD2 identical over 7 bases. Germline trimming cut 2 bases from V and 6 bases from J; bases unmatched to any gene: 7. In germline, CDR1 is KGHSH, CDR2 LQKENI. The CDR3 covers 15 residues. The CDR3 protein is CASSPMSGVLNEQFF. CDR3 nucleotide sequence: TGTGCCAGCTCACCAATGAGCGGGGTACTCAATGAGCAGTTCTTC.

This chain uses TRBV5-1 with TRBJ2-1, with TRBD2 matching 13 bases. The CDR3 loop spans 15 amino acids. Germline V gene sequence: CDR1 SGHRS, CDR2 YFSETQ. J gave up 6 bases and V 0 bases, and 0 bases lay outside the gene matches. CDR3 region: CASSLGTSGSNEQFF. The CDR3 region has the DNA TGCGCCAGCAGCTTGGGGACTAGCGGGAGCAATGAGCAGTTCTTC.

This clone was seen more than once but under ten times. The chain recombines TRBV7-9 with TRBJ1-1, with TRBD1 matching 8 bases. The CDR3 totals 14 residues. V lost 5 bases to trimming and J lost 4 bases; unmatched junction nucleotides: 6. CDR1 is SEHNR, CDR2 FQNEAQ, per germline (reference sequence). The CDR3 reads CASSLQGDTTEAFF. CDR3 nucleotide sequence: TGTGCCAGCAGCCTACAGGGGGATACCACTGAAGCTTTCTTT.

This clone was seen a handful of times. This chain connects TRBV19 to TRBJ2-3, with 7 bases lining up with TRBD2. The CDR3 runs 16 residues. The trim removed 5 bases at V and 5 bases at J, leaving 13 bases unmatched. Germline CDR1 and CDR2: LNHDA and SQIVND (reference sequence). The CDR3, as DNA: TGTGCCAGTAGTCCCGTGTGGGAGGGAATGGGAGATACGCAGTATTTT. Protein product: CASSPVWEGMGDTQYF.

This chain uses TRBV4-3 with TRBJ1-2; D is uncertain. This CDR3 is built from 15 residues. Trimming cost V 4 bases and J 1 base, with 13 bases left between them. Looked up from germline, CDR1 is LGHNA and CDR2 is YSLEER. The CDR3 DNA follows: TGCGCCAGCAGCCCCTTTGTCGGGAATAACTATGGCTACACCTTC. Residues: CASSPFVGNNYGYTF.

The gene calls are TRBV6-5 and TRBJ1-6, with D unresolved. The V and J ends lost 6 bases and 2 bases respectively, with 8 bases between them. The CDR3 runs to 14 residues. CDR1 and CDR2 (germline): MNHEY, SVGAGI. Here the CDR3 DNA reads TGTGCCAGCAGGACGGAGCCCTATAATTCACCCCTCCACTTT. Translating gives CASRTEPYNSPLHF.

In DNA, the CDR3 is TGCGCCAGCAGCGGGGGGACAGGCCTCTCCTACAATGAGCAGTTCTTC. Its protein is CASSGGTGLSYNEQFF. V and J are TRBV5-1 and TRBJ2-1; 8 bases are a match to TRBD1. Germline V gives CDR1 SGHRS, CDR2 YFSETQ. Trimming took 4 bases from V and 0 from J; bases not matched to a gene: 6. The CDR3 is 16 residues long.

The gene calls are TRBV18 and TRBJ2-7; D possibly corresponds to TRBD2 (5 bases). CDR3 length equals 11 residues. V lost 6 bases, J lost 7 bases, and 10 bases lay in between. The germline gives CDR1 KGHSH, CDR2 LQKENI. This CDR3 reads CASSLRGEQYF. In DNA, the CDR3 is TGTGCCAGCTCTCTACGGGGTGAGCAGTACTTC.

This chain links TRBV20-1 with TRBJ2-3; D may be TRBD2 (6 bases). Germline V gene lookup returns CDR1 DFQATT and CDR2 SNEGSKA (reference sequence). The CDR3 extends over 15 amino acids. With 3 bases removed from V and 2 bases from J, the gap between germline ends came to 15 bases. The CDR3 loop reads CSASNPRGTTDTQYF. As DNA, the CDR3 is TGCAGTGCTAGTAACCCTCGGGGGACCACAGATACGCAGTATTTT.

The rearrangement links TRBV5-1 to TRBJ1-1, with 8 bases lining up with TRBD1. Unmatched junction bases numbered 6, after V lost 4 bases and J lost 7 bases. This CDR3 contains 13 residues. Germline V gives CDR1 SGHRS, CDR2 YFSETQ. In nucleotides, the CDR3 is TGCGCCAGCAGCCCCGACAGGGGCGGTGAAGCTTTCTTT. This translates into CASSPDRGGEAFF.